The 22 T cell receptor beta chains in this list originate from one sample, sequenced in a study of PD-L1 blockade in urothelial cancer. Clones were sequenced by immunoSEQ multiplex PCR, and TCRdb holds only the in-frame ones, with some missing. The table has 30,000 or so clones, approximately 79% seen once. The specimen comprised PBMCs, sampled around atezolizumab (anti-PD-L1) treatment. These receptor sequences come from a man aged 50 or older with urothelial cancer.

The rearrangement joins TRBV6-1 to TRBJ2-2, with TRBD2 matching 8 bases. In germline, CDR1 is MNHNS, CDR2 SASEGT. This CDR3 contains 16 residues. The V gene end was trimmed by 4 bases and the J gene end by 0 bases; junction bases not matched to a gene: 4. CDR3: CASSVTSASNTGELFF. The CDR3 DNA is TGTGCCAGCAGTGTGACTAGCGCCTCGAACACCGGGGAGCTGTTTTTT.

This clone was observed a single time. The DNA of the CDR3 is TGTGCCAGCAGCTTAGAGGCTAGCGCATCCTACGAGCAGTACTTC. As protein: CASSLEASASYEQYF. The V gene is TRBV7-6, the J gene TRBJ2-7, with D perhaps TRBD2 (6 bases). This CDR3 is built from 15 residues. Deletions cut 1 base from V and 1 base from J, with 11 bases between. Looked up from germline, CDR1 is SGHVS and CDR2 is FNYEAQ.

The chain uses TRBV25-1 and TRBJ2-3; 9 bases fit TRBD2. The CDR3 contains 16 residues. Germline V gives CDR1 MGHDK, CDR2 SYGVNS. Losses at the gene ends were 7 bases for V and 2 bases for J; bases not matched to a gene: 10. The CDR3 region is CASNPGAGGNTDTQYF. The CDR3 DNA reads as TGTGCCAGCAACCCAGGGGCGGGAGGGAACACAGATACGCAGTATTTT.

The CDR3 nucleotides read TGTGCCAGTAGAGACTATCAACGGGAGCAGTTCTTC. Residues: CASRDYQREQFF. The chain has TRBV19 and TRBJ2-1; perhaps TRBD2 as D (5 bases). The CDR3 is made up of 12 amino acids. The germline V gene has CDR1 LNHDA and CDR2 SQIVND (reference sequence). V shed 6 bases and J shed 10 bases, with 13 bases lying between them.

The chain joins TRBV5-1 to TRBJ1-2; 8 bases agree with TRBD1. CDR1 is SGHRS, CDR2 YFSETQ, per germline. This CDR3 is built from 15 residues. V was pared by 4 bases and J by 4 bases, with 9 bases of the junction left unmatched. CDR3 DNA: TGCGCCAGCAGCAAGACAGGGGCTAATATCTATGGCTACACCTTC. Protein: CASSKTGANIYGYTF.

The chain joins TRBV29-1 to TRBJ1-2; weak D call: TRBD1 (6 bases). CDR1 is SQVTM, CDR2 ANQGSEA, per germline. The CDR3 has 13 residues. V lost 2 bases, J lost 8 bases, and 15 bases lay in between. CDR3 in amino acids: CSVEFGRGGGYTF. The DNA for the CDR3 is TGCAGCGTTGAATTCGGCAGGGGCGGAGGCTACACCTTC.

The rearrangement uses TRBV5-1 and TRBJ2-1, with D possibly TRBD2 on 7 matching bases. The CDR3 sequence is 15 residues long. From germline, CDR1 is SGHRS and CDR2 YFSETQ. V was shortened by 4 bases and J by 5 bases, with 16 bases between the two germline ends. The CDR3 region has the DNA TGCGCCAGCAGCGAGGGGGGGCCATTGGACAATGAGCAGTTCTTC. Its protein is CASSEGGPLDNEQFF.

V gene TRBV7-3 combines with J gene TRBJ2-2, with D perhaps TRBD2 (5 bases). Germline CDR1 is SGHTA and CDR2 is FQGTGA. V lost 5 bases and J 8 bases, leaving 12 bases between the germline ends. CDR3 length: 13 amino acids. The CDR3 bases are TGTGCCAGCAGCGCTGCCGGGGTGGGGGAGCTGTTTTTT. As protein: CASSAAGVGELFF.

This clone was detected only once. The DNA of the CDR3 is TGTGCCAGCAGCCGGACAGGGAATCAGCCCCAGCATTTT. Protein product: CASSRTGNQPQHF. The rearrangement uses TRBV6-5 and TRBJ1-5; 8 bases agree with TRBD1. V lost 6 bases, J lost 4 bases, and 2 bases stayed unmatched. This CDR3 spans 13 amino acids. Germline CDR1 MNHEY, CDR2 SVGAGI.

V usage is TRBV5-1 and J usage is TRBJ1-3; 7 bases are a match to TRBD1. The CDR3 is made up of 15 amino acids. Unmatched junction bases numbered 6, after V lost 3 bases and J lost 3 bases. Germline-derived CDR1 and CDR2 are SGHRS and YFSETQ. The CDR3 region has the DNA TGCGCCAGCAGCTACGACGCAGGGGGTGGAAACACCATATATTTT. Protein: CASSYDAGGGNTIYF.

The chain carries TRBV4-2 and TRBJ2-3, with D possibly matching TRBD1 (9 bases). This CDR3 has 15 residues. The germline CDR1 and CDR2 sequences are LGHNA and YNFKEQ. Trimming removed 2 bases from V and 6 bases from J, with 15 bases in between. The CDR3 region has the DNA TGTGCCAGCAGCCAAACGGGGGGGACAGGGGATACGCAGTATTTT. It yields the protein CASSQTGGTGDTQYF.

This chain connects TRBV29-1 to TRBJ1-5; 10 bases line up with TRBD1. The length of the CDR3 is 13 residues. V shed 7 bases, J shed 7 bases, and the junction held 7 bases outside the gene matches. Germline V gene sequence: CDR1 SQVTM, CDR2 ANQGSEA. This CDR3 reads CSAGTGVGQPQHF. For the CDR3, the DNA is TGCAGCGCAGGGACAGGGGTAGGCCAGCCCCAGCATTTT.

This clone is judged medium-sized (0.01 to 0.1%). This rearrangement joins TRBV14 to TRBJ1-3; D is ambiguous. The CDR3 is 12 amino acids. V dropped 2 bases and J dropped 3 bases, with 2 bases sitting between them. Germline V gene lookup returns CDR1 SGHDN and CDR2 FVKESK. CDR3 DNA sequence: TGTGCCAGCAGCCAACATGGAAACACCATATATTTT. Translating it yields CASSQHGNTIYF.

This chain connects TRBV2 to TRBJ1-2, with D uncertain. This CDR3 region has 16 residues. The germline gives CDR1 SNHLY, CDR2 FYNNEI. Trimming took off 2 bases at V and 4 bases at J, with 17 bases between the two ends. CDR3 nucleotide sequence: TGTGCCAGCAGTGAAAGCCACCTTTATGGAGCCTATGGCTACACCTTC. It is translated as CASSESHLYGAYGYTF.

The V and J genes are TRBV9 and TRBJ1-1, with D perhaps matching TRBD1 (6 bases). Trimming removed 4 bases at V and 4 bases at J, with 20 bases between. The CDR3 loop spans 16 amino acids. The germline V gene has CDR1 SGDLS and CDR2 YYNGEE. The DNA of the CDR3 is TGTGCCAGCAGCCTACGATTGGGGGCTGGTTTCACTGAAGCTTTCTTT. Encoded protein: CASSLRLGAGFTEAFF.

This clone occurred once. The V gene is TRBV5-1, the J gene TRBJ2-3; the match to TRBD2 covers 11 bases. Germline CDR1 reads SGHRS; CDR2 reads YFSETQ. Trimming cost V 0 bases and J 6 bases; bases outside gene matches: 6. The CDR3 runs 16 residues. The DNA for the CDR3 is TGCGCCAGCAGCTTGGCGCTAGCGGGGGGCCGGGATACGCAGTATTTT. This gives the protein CASSLALAGGRDTQYF. Full variable domain (missing parts from reference TRBV5-1 and TRBJ2-3): KAGVTQTPRYLIKTRGQQVTLSCSPISGHRSVSWYQQTPGQGLQFLFEYFSETQRNKGNFPGRFSGRQFSNSRSEMNVSTLELGDSALYLCASSLALAGGRDTQYFGPGTRLTVL.

The rearrangement joins TRBV7-9 to TRBJ2-2; 12 bases map to TRBD2. Per germline, CDR1 SEHNR and CDR2 FQNEAQ (reference sequence). This CDR3 has 17 amino acids. Losses at the gene ends were 5 bases for V and 4 bases for J; bases not matched to a gene: 8. CDR3 DNA sequence: TGTGCCAGCAGCGTTCGACTAGCGGGGGTGATCACCGGGGAGCTGTTTTTT. Protein product: CASSVRLAGVITGELFF.

The chain has TRBV10-3 and TRBJ1-3; TRBD1 agrees at 8 bases. Per the germline V gene, CDR1 is ENHRY and CDR2 is SYGVKD. Germline trimming cut 4 bases from V and 4 bases from J; bases unmatched to any gene: 6. The CDR3 extends over 15 amino acids. CDR3 loop: CAISVGQGPGNTIYF. The CDR3 DNA reads as TGTGCCATCAGTGTAGGACAGGGCCCCGGAAACACCATATATTTT.

The chain combines TRBV6-5 with TRBJ2-7, with TRBD2 matching 7 bases. The V gene's germline CDR1 is MNHEY and CDR2 SVGAGI. V trimming: 7 bases; J trimming: 1 base; junction bases outside the gene matches: 4. This CDR3 is 13 amino acids long. The CDR3 spells CASMGRGSYEQYF. Written as DNA, the CDR3 is TGTGCCAGCATGGGGCGGGGGTCCTACGAGCAGTACTTC.

This clone occurred a few times. The V and J genes are TRBV10-1 and TRBJ2-1, with TRBD1 identical over 9 bases. The CDR3 is 15 residues long. Looked up from germline, CDR1 is WNHNN and CDR2 is SYGVQD (reference sequence). The V segment lost 8 bases and the J segment 1 base; nucleotides outside the gene matches: 6. The CDR3, as DNA: TGCGCCAGCGAACCCGGGACAGGGTCCTACAATGAGCAGTTCTTC. It specifies CASEPGTGSYNEQFF.

Only a few counts were recorded for this clone. The rearrangement links TRBV2 to TRBJ2-7; 9 bases align to TRBD2. The CDR3 is 15 amino acids. Trimming removed 7 bases from V and 3 bases from J; junction bases left unmatched: 10. Germline V gene lookup returns CDR1 SNHLY and CDR2 FYNNEI. Written as DNA, the CDR3 is TGTGCCAGCATGGGGTATGGTAGCGGGAGCTACGAGCAGTACTTC. Amino acid sequence: CASMGYGSGSYEQYF. The variable domain in full, with the rest retrieved from reference TRBV2 and TRBJ2-7, is EPEVTQTPSHQVTQMGQEVILRCVPISNHLYFYWYRQILGQKVEFLVSFYNNEISEKSEIFDDQFSVERPDGSNFTLKIRSTKLEDSAMYFCASMGYGSGSYEQYFGPGTRLTVT.

The chain uses TRBV10-3 and TRBJ2-3; 10 bases fit TRBD2. Trimming cost V 9 bases and J 8 bases; bases outside gene matches: 5. This CDR3 region has 12 residues. The germline CDR1 and CDR2 sequences are ENHRY and SYGVKD. CDR3 region: CAIGTSEATQYF. The CDR3 DNA follows: TGTGCCATTGGGACTAGCGAGGCTACGCAGTATTTT.